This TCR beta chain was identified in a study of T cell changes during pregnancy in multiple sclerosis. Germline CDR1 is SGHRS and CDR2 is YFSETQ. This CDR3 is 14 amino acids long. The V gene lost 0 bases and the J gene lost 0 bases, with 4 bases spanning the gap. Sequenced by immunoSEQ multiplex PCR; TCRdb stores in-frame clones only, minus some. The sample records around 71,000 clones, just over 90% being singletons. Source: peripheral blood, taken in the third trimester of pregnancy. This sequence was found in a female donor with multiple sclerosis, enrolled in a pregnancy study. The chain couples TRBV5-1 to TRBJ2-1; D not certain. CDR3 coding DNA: TGCGCCAGCAGCTTGGGAGACTCCTACAATGAGCAGTTCTTC. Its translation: CASSLGDSYNEQFF.